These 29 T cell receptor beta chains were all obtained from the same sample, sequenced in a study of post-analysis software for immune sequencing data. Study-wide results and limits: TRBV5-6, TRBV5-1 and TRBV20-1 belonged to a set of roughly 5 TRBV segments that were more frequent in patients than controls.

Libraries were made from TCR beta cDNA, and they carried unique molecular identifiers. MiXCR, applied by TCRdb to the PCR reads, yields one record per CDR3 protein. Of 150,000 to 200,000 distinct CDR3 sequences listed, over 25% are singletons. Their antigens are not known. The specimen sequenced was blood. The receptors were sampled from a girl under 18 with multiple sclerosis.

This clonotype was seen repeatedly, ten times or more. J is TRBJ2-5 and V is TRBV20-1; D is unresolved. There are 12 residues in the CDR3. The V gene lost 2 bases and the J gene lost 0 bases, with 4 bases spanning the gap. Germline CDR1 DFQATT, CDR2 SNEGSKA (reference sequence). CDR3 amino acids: CSARRDQETQYF. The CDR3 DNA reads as TGCAGTGCTAGACGAGACCAAGAGACCCAGTACTTC.

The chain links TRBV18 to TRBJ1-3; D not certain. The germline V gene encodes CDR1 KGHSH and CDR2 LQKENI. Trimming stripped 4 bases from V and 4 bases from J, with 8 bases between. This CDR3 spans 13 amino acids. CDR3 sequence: CASSQGSGNTIYF. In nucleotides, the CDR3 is TGTGCCAGCTCACAGGGATCCGGAAACACCATATATTTT. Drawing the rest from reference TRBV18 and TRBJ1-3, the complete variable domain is NAGVMQNPRHLVRRRGQEARLRCSPMKGHSHVYWYRQLPEEGLKFMVYLQKENIIDESGMPKERFSAEFPKEGPSILRIQQVVRGDSAAYFCASSQGSGNTIYFGEGSWLTVV.

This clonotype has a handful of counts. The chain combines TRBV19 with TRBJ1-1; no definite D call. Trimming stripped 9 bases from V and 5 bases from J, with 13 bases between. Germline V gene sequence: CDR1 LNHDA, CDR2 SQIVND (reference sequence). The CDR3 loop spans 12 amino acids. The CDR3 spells CASRDEGTEAFF. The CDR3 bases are TGTGCCAGCCGCGATGAAGGGACTGAAGCTTTCTTT. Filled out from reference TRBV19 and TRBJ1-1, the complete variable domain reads DGGITQSPKYLFRKEGQNVTLSCEQNLNHDAMYWYRQDPGQGLRLIYYSQIVNDFQKGDIAEGYSVSREKKESFPLTVTSAQKNPTAFYLCASRDEGTEAFFGQGTRLTVV.

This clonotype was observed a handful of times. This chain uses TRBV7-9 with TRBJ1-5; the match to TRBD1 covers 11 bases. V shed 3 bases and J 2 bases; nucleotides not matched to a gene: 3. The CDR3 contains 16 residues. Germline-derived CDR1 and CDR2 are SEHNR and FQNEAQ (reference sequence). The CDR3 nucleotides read TGTGCCAGCAGCTTGGGACAGGGGGTACGCAATCAGCCCCAGCATTTT. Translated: CASSLGQGVRNQPQHF.

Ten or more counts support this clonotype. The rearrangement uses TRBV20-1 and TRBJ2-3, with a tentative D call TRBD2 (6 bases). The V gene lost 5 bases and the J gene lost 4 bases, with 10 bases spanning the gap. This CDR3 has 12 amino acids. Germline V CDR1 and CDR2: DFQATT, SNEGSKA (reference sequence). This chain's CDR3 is CSAAGGSDTQYF. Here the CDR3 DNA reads TGCAGTGCTGCCGGAGGGTCAGATACGCAGTATTTT.

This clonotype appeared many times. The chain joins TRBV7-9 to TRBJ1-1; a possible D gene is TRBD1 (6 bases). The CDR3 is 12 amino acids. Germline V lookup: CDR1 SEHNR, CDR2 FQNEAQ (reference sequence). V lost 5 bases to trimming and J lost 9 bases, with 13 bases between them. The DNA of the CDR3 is TGTGCCAGCAGCCGGGAGGGGGACCAAGCTTTCTTT. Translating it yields CASSREGDQAFF.

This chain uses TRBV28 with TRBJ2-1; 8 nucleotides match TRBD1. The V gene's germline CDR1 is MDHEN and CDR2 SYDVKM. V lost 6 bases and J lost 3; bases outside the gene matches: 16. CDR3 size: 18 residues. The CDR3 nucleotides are TGTGCCAGCAGCCCCGAACGAACTCCCGGGACAGGCTACAATGAGCAGTTCTTC. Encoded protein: CASSPERTPGTGYNEQFF.

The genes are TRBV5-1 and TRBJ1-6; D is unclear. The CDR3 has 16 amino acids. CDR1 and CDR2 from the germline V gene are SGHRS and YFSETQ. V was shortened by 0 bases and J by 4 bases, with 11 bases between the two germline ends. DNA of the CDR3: TGCGCCAGCAGCTTGGCGGGCGGAGGATATAATTCACCCCTCCACTTT. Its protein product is CASSLAGGGYNSPLHF.

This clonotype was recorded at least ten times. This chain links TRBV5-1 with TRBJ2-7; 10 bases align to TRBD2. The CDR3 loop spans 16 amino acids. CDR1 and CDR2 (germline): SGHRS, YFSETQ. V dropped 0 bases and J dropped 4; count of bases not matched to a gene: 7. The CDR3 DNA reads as TGCGCCAGCAGCTTGGAGCGTAGCGGGAGGTCTTACGAGCAGTACTTC. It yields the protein CASSLERSGRSYEQYF.

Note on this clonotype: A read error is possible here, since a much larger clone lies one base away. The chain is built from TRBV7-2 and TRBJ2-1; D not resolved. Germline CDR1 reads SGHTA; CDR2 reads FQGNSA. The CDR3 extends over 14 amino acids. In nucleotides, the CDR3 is TGTGCCAGCAGCTACGGGTGGTCCTACAATGGGCAGTTCTTC. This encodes CASSYGWSYNGQFF.

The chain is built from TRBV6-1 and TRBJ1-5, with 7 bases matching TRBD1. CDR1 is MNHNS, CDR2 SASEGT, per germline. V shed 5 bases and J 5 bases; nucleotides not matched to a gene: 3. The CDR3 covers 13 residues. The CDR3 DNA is TGTGCCAGCAGTCGGGACAGATATCAGCCCCAGCATTTT. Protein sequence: CASSRDRYQPQHF.

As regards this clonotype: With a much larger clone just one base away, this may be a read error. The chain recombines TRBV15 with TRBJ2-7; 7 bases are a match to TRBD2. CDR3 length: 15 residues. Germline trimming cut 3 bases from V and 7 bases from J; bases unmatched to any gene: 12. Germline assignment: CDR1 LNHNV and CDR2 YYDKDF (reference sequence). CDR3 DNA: TGTGCCACCAGCAGGGAGGGAGGGAAAGGCAATGAGCAGTACTTC. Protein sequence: CATSREGGKGNEQYF.

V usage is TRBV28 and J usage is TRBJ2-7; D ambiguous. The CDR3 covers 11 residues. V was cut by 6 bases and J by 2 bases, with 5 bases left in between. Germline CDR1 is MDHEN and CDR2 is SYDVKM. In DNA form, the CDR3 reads TGTGCCAGCAGGTCTACCTACGAGCAGTACTTC. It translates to CASRSTYEQYF.

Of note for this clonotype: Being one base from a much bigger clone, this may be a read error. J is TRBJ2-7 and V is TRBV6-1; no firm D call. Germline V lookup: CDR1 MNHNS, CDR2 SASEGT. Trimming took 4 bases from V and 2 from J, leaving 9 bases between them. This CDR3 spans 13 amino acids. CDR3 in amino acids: CASSGGPTYEQYF. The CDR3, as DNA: TGTGCCAGCAGTGGAGGCCCCACCTACGAGCAGTACTTC.

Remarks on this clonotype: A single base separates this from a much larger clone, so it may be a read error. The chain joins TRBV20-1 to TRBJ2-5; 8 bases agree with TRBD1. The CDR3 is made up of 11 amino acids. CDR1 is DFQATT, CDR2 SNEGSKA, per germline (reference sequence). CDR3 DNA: TGCAGGGCTAGTTGGGGACAGGAACAGTACTTC. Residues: CRASWGQEQYF.

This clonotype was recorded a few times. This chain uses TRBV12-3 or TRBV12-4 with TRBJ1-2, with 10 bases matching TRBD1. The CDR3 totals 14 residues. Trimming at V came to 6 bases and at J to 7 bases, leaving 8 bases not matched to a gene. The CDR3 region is CASRETGGSGGYTF. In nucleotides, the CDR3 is TGTGCCAGCAGGGAGACAGGGGGCAGCGGTGGCTACACCTTC.

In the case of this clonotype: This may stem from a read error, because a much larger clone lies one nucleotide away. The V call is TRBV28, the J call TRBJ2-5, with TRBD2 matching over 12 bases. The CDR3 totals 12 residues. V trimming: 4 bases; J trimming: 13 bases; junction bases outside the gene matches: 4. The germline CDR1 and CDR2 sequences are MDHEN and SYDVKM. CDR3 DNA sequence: TGTGCCAGCAGTTCCCTACTAGCGGGGGGGTACTTC. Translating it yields CASSSLLAGGYF. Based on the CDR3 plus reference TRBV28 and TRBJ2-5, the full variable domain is DVKVTQSSRYLVKRTGEKVFLECVQDMDHENMFWYRQDPGLGLRLIYFSYDVKMKEKGDIPEGYSVSREKKERFSLILESASTNQTSMYLCASSSLLAGGYFGPGTRLLVL.

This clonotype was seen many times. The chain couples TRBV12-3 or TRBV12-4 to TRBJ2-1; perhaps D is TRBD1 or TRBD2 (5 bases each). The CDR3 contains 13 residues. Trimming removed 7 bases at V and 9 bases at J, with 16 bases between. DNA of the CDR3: TGTGCCAGCAATTTCCGGGGCTCTTTTGAGCAGTTCTTC. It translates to CASNFRGSFEQFF.

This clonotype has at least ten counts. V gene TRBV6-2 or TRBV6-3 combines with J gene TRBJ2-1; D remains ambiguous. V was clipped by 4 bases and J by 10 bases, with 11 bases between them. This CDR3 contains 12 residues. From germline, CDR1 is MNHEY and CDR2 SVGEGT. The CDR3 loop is CASSSSTREQFF. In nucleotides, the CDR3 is TGTGCCAGCAGTTCCTCCACCCGCGAGCAGTTCTTC.

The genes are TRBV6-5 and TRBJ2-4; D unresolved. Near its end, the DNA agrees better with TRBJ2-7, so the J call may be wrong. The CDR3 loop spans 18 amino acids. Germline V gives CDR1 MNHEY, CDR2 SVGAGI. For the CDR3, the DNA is TGTGCCAGCAGTTACTCGATTCGAGGCGGTGTCTTTGAGGACGAGCAGTACTTC. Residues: CASSYSIRGGVFEDEQYF.

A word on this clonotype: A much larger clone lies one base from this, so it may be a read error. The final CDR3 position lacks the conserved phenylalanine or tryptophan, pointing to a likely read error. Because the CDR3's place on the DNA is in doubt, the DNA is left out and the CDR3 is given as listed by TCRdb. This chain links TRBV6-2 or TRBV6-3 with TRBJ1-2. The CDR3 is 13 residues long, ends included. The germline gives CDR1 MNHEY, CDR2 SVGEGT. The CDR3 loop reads CASEGGNNYGYTC.

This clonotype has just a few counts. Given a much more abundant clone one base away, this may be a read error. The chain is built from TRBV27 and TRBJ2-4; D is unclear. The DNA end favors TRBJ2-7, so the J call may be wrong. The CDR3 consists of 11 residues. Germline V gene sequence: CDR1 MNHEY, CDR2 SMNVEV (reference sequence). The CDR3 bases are TGTGCCAGCAGTTCTCTTGGCGAGCAGTACTTC. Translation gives CASSSLGEQYF.

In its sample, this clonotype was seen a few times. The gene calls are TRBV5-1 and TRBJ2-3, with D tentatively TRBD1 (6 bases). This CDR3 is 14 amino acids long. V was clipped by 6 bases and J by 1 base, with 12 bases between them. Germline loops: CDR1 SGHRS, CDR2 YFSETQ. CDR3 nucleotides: TGCGCCAGCATCGGACAGACGGGCACAGATACGCAGTATTTT. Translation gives CASIGQTGTDTQYF.

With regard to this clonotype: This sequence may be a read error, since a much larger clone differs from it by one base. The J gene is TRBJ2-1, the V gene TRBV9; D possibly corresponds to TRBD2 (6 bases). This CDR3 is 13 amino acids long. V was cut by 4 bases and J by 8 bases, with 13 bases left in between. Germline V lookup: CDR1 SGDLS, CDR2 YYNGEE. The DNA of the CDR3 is TGTGCCAGCAGCATGGGAGGCACCTATGAGCAGTTCTTC. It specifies CASSMGGTYEQFF. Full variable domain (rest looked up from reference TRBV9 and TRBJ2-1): DSGVTQTPKHLITATGQRVTLRCSPRSGDLSVYWYQQSLDQGLQFLIQYYNGEERAKGNILERFSAQQFPDLHSELNLSSLELGDSALYFCASSMGGTYEQFFGPGTRLTVL.

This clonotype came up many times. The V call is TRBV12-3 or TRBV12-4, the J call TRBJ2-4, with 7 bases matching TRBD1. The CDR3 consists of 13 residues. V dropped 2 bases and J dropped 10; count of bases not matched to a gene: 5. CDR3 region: CASSLRDRSIQYF. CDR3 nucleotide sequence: TGTGCCAGCAGTTTACGGGACAGATCAATTCAGTACTTC.

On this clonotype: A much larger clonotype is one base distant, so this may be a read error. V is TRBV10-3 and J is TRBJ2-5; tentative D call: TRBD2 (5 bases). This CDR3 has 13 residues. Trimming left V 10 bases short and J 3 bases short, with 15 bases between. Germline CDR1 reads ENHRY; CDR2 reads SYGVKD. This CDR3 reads CATVPPGKETQYF. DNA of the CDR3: TGTGCCACTGTCCCCCCCGGGAAAGAGACCCAGTACTTC.

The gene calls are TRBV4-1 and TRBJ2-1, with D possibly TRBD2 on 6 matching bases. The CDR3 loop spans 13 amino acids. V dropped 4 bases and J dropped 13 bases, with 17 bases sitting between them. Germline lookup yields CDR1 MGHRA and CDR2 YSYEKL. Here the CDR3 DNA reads TGCGCCAGCAGCCTAGGACTACCGGAGACCCAGTTCTTC. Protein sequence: CASSLGLPETQFF.

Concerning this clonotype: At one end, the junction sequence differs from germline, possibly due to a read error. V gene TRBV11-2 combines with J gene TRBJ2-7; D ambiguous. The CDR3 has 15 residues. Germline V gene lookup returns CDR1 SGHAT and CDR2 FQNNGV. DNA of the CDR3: TGTGCCAGCAGCTTAATGCAGAGAAAATCCTACGGGCAGTACTTC. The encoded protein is CASSLMQRKSYGQYF.

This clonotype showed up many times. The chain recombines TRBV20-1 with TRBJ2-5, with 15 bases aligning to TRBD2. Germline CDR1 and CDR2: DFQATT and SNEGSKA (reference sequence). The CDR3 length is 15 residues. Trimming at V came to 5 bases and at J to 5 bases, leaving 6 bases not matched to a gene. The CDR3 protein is CSAPRTSGREETQYF. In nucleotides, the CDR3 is TGCAGTGCTCCCCGGACTAGCGGGAGGGAGGAGACCCAGTACTTC.